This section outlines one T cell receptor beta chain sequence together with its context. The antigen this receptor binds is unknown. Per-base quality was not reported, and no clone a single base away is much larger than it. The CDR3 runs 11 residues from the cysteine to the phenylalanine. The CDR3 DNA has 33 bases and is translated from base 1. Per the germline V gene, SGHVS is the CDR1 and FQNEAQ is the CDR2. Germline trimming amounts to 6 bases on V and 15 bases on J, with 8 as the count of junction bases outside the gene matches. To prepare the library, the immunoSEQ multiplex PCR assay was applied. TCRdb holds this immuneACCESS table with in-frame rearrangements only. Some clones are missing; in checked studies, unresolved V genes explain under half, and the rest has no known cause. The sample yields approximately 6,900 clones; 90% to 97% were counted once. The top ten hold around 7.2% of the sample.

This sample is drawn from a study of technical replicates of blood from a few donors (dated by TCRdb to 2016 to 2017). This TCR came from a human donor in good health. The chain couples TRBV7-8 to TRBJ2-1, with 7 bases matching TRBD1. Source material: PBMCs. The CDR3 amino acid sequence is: CASSFGQVPFF. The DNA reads TGTGCCAGCAGTTTTGGACAGGTCCCGTTCTTC.